These T cell receptor beta chains were read from a single sample in a study of human T cells and chemical hapten exposure. A single record per CDR3 protein comes from TCRdb applying MiXCR to the RACE reads. This sample has 250,000 to 300,000 distinct CDR3 sequences; just under 8% occur once, and the top ten carry less than 1.5%. The material was whole blood, obtained in connection with sensitization to the hapten diphenylcyclopropenone (DPC). These receptors were collected from a young man with alopecia areata. Some clones in this sample may be carry-over from other donors' samples. Both conserved end residues are part of each CDR3. The D gene is left open where the match is weak.

v_call: TRBV2; d_call: TRBD2; j_call: TRBJ2-3; cdr3_aa: CATFNPGLAADTQYF
v_call: TRBV6-2/TRBV6-3; d_call: -; j_call: TRBJ1-1; cdr3_aa: CASRYRVFMNTEAFF
v_call: TRBV7-2; d_call: TRBD1; j_call: TRBJ1-5; cdr3_aa: CASSPLTGTGPPQPQHF
v_call: TRBV7-2; d_call: -; j_call: TRBJ2-7; cdr3_aa: CASSLQDNYEQYF
v_call: TRBV28; d_call: -; j_call: TRBJ2-4; cdr3_aa: CASSLQQGGKKNIQYF
v_call: TRBV4-2; d_call: TRBD1; j_call: TRBJ1-2; cdr3_aa: CASSQGTGSYGYTF
v_call: TRBV4-3; d_call: -; j_call: TRBJ2-1; cdr3_aa: CASSQFSYDEQFF
v_call: TRBV5-1; d_call: TRBD1; j_call: TRBJ2-4; cdr3_aa: CASSLDRRQGAAKNIQYF
v_call: TRBV7-3; d_call: TRBD1; j_call: TRBJ1-2; cdr3_aa: CASSSGQEYGYTF
v_call: TRBV20-1; d_call: -; j_call: TRBJ2-7; cdr3_aa: CSVPSGALLREQYF
v_call: TRBV12-3/TRBV12-4; d_call: -; j_call: TRBJ1-1; cdr3_aa: CASRADVIPLAFF
v_call: TRBV20-1; d_call: -; j_call: TRBJ2-1; cdr3_aa: CSAPAWAVLGNEQFF
v_call: TRBV24-1; d_call: TRBD1; j_call: TRBJ2-3; cdr3_aa: CATSPPRRDRGHTDTQYF
v_call: TRBV12-3/TRBV12-4; d_call: TRBD1; j_call: TRBJ2-1; cdr3_aa: CASSQDRGSHNEQFF
v_call: TRBV13; d_call: TRBD1; j_call: TRBJ1-2; cdr3_aa: CASSPDGTGDYGYTF
v_call: TRBV28; d_call: TRBD1; j_call: TRBJ2-1; cdr3_aa: CASSTGQGGYNEQFF
v_call: TRBV21-1; d_call: -; j_call: TRBJ1-1; cdr3_aa: CASTPEGGLRGTEAFF
v_call: TRBV6-2/TRBV6-3; d_call: TRBD2; j_call: TRBJ2-7; cdr3_aa: CASSYRGLARYEQYF
v_call: TRBV4-1; d_call: -; j_call: TRBJ1-1; cdr3_aa: CASSQGFTMNTEAFF
v_call: TRBV27; d_call: -; j_call: TRBJ2-7; cdr3_aa: CASSLGVRASPYEQYF
v_call: TRBV9; d_call: TRBD1; j_call: TRBJ2-7; cdr3_aa: CASSAGTGNSYEQYF
v_call: TRBV7-9; d_call: TRBD2; j_call: TRBJ2-7; cdr3_aa: CASSSSGASSEQYF